This T cell receptor beta chain was captured in a study of blood T cells in healthy people across ages. Study-level results: Per-million-T-cell TCR beta diversity fell roughly linearly with age.

A second PCR of roughly 7 to 11 cycles used a sample-barcoded 5' primer and a J-beta primer mix. Carrying 12 random nucleotides, a template-switch adaptor labeled each individual cDNA molecule. Using its own MiXCR run on the 5' RACE reads, TCRdb lists one record per CDR3 protein. The sample lists about 1.8 million distinct CDR3 sequences, approximately 50% occurring once. This clonotype was seen just once. Its target is not known. Sequencing was done on a sample of blood. The TCR sequence derives from a woman aged 40 to 50 in good health.

The CDR3 is CASSQDYSEASYGYTF. CDR3 nucleotide sequence: TGCGCCAGCAGCCAAGATTACAGTGAGGCCTCCTATGGCTACACCTTC. This chain uses TRBV4-3 with TRBJ1-2; the D is unclear. The CDR3 is 16 amino acids. V was cut by 0 bases and J by 4 bases, with 15 bases left in between. Germline assignment: CDR1 LGHNA and CDR2 YSLEER.